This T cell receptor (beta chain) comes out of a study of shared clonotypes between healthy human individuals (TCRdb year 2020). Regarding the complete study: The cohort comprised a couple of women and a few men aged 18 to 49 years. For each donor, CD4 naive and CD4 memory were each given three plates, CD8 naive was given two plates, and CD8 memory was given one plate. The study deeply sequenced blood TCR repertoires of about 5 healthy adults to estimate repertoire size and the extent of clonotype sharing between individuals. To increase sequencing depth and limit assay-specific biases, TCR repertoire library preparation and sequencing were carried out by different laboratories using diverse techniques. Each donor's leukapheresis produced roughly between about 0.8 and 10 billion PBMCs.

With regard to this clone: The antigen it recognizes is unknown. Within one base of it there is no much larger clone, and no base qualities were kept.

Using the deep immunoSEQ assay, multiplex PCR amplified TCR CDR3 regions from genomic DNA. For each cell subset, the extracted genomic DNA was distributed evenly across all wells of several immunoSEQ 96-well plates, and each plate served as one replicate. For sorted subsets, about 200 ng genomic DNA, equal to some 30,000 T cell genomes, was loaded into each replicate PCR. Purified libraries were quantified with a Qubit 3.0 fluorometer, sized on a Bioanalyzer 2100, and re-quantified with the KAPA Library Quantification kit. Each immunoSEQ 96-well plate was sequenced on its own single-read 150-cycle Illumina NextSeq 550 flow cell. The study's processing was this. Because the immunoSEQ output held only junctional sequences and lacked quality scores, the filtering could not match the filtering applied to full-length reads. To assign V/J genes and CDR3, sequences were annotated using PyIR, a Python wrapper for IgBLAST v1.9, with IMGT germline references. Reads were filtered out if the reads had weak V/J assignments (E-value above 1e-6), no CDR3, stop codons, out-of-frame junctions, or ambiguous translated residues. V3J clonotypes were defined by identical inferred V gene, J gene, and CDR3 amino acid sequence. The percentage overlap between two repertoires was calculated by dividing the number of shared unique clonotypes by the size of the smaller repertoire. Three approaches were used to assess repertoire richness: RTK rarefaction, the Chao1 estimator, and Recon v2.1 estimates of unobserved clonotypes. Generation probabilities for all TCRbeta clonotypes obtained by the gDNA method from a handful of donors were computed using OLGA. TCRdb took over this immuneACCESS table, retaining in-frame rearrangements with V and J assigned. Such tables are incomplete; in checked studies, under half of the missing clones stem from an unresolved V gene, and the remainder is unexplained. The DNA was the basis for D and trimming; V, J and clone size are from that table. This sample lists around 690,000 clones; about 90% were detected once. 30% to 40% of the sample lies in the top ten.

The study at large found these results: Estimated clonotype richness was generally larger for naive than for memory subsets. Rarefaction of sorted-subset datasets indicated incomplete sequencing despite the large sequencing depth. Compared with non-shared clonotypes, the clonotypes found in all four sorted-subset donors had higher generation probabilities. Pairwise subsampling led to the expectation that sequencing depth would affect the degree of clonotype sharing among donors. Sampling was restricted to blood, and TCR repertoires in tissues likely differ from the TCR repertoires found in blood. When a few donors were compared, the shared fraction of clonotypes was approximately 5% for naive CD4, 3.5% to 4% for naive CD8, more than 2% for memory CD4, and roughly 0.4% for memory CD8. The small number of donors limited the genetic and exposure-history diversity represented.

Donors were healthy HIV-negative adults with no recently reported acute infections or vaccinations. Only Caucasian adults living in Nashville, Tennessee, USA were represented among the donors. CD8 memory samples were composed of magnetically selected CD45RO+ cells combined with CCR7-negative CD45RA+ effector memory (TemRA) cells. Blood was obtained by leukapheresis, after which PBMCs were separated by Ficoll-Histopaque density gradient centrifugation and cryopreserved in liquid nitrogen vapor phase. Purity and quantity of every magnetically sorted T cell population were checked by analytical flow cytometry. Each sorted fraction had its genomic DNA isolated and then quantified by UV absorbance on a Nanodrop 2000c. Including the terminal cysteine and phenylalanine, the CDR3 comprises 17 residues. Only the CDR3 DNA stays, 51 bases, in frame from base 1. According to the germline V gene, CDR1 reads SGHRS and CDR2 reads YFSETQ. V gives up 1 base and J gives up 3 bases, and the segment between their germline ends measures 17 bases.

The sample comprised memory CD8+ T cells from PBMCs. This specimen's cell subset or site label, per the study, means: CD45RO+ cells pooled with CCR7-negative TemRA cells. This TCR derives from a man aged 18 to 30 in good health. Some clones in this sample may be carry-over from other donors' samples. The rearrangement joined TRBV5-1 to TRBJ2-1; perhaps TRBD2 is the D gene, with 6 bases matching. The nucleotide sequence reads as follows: TGCGCCAGCAGCTTGCCCACGGGACTCGGGGTCTACAATGAGCAGTTCTTC. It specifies CASSLPTGLGVYNEQFF.